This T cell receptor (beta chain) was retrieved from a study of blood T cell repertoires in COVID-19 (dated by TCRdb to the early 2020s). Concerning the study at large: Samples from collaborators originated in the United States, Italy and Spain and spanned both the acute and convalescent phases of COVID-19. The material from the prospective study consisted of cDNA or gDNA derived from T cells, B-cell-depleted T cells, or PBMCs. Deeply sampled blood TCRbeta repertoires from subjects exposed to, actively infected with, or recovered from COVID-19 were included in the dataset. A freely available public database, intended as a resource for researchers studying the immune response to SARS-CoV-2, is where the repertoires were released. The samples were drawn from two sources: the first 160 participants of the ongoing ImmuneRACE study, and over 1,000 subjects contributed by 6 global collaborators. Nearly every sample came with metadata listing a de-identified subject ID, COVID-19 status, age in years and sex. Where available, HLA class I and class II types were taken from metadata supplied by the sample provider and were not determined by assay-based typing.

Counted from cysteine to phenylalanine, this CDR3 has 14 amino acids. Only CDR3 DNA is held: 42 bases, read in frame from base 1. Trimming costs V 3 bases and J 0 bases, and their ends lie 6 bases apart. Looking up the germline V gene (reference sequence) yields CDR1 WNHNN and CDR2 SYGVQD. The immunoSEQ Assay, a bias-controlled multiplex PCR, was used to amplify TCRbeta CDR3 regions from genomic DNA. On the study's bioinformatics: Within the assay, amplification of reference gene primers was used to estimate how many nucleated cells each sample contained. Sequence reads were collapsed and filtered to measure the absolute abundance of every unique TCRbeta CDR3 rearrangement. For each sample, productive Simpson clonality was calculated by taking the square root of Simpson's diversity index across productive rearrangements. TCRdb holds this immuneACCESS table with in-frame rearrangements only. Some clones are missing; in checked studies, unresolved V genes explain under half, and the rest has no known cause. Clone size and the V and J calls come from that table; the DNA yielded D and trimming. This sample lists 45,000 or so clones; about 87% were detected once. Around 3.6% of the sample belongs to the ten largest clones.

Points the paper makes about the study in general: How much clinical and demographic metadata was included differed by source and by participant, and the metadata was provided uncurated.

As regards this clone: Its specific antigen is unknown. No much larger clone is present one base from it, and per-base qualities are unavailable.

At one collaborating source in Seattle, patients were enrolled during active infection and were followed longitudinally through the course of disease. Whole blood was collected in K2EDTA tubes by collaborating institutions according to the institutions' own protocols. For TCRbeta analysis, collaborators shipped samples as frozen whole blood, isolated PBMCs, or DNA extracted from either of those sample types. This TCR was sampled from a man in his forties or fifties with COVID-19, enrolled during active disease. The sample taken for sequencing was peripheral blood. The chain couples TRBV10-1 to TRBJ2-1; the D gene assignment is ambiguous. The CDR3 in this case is CASSDSYSYNEQFF. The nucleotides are TGCGCCAGCAGTGACTCTTACTCCTACAATGAGCAGTTCTTC.